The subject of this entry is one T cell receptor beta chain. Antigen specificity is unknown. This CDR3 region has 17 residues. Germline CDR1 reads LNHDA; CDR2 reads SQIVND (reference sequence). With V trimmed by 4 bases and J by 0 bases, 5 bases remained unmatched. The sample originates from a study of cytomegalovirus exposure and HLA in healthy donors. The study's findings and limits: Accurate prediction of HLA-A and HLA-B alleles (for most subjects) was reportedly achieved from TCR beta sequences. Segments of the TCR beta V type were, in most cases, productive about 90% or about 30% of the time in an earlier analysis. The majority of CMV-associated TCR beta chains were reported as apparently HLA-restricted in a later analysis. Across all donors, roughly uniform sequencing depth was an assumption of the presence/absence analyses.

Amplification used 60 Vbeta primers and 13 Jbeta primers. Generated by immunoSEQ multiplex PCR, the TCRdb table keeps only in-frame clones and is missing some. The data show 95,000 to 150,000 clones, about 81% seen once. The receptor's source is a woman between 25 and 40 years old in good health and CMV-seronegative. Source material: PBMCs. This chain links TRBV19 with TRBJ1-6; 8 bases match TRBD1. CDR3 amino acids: CASSKGQANSYNSPLHF. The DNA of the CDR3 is TGTGCCAGTAGTAAGGGACAGGCCAACTCCTATAATTCACCCCTCCACTTT. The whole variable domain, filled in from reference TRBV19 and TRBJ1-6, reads DGGITQSPKYLFRKEGQNVTLSCEQNLNHDAMYWYRQDPGQGLRLIYYSQIVNDFQKGDIAEGYSVSREKKESFPLTVTSAQKNPTAFYLCASSKGQANSYNSPLHFGNGTRLTVT.